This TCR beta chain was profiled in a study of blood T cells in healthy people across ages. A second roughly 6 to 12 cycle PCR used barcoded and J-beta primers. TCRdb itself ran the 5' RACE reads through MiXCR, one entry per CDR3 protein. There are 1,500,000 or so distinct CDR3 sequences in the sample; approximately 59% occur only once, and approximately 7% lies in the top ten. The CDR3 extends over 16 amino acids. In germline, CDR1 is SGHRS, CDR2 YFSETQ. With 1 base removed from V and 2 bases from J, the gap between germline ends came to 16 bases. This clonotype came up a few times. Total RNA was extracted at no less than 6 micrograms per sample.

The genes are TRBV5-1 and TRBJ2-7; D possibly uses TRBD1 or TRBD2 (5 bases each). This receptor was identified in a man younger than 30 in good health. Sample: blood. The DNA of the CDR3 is TGCGCCAGCAGCTTGAATCCGAGGGGAAATCCCTACGAGCAGTACTTC. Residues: CASSLNPRGNPYEQYF.